These 31 T cell receptor beta chains share one sample of origin, sequenced in a study of early T cells in non-severe SARS-CoV-2 infection. Each CDR3 protein is one row after TCRdb ran MiXCR on the 5' RACE reads. The sample consists of tens of thousands of distinct CDR3 sequences, around 6% of them appearing once. Sample: whole blood, taken at baseline. The receptors derive from an adult who was a healthcare worker with PCR-confirmed SARS-CoV-2 infection or an uninfected control (not recorded which).

This clonotype was recorded at least ten times. This chain links TRBV29-1 with TRBJ2-1, with D perhaps assigned TRBD1 or TRBD2 (7 bases each). In germline, CDR1 is SQVTM, CDR2 ANQGSEA. This CDR3 is 13 amino acids long. The ends were cut back, 3 bases at V and 9 bases at J, with 15 bases in the middle. DNA for the CDR3: TGCAGCGTTGAGCGCTCAGGGGGGGTTGAGCAGTTCTTC. Amino acids: CSVERSGGVEQFF.

This chain connects TRBV20-1 to TRBJ1-1; 8 bases align to TRBD1. The V gene's germline CDR1 is DFQATT and CDR2 SNEGSKA (reference sequence). The CDR3 runs 12 residues. The CDR3 is CRGLDRVDEAFF. The CDR3 DNA is TGCAGAGGCTTGGACAGGGTGGATGAAGCTTTCTTT.

This clonotype was picked up many times. The chain has TRBV20-1 and TRBJ1-4; a weak D match, TRBD1 (6 bases). Germline loops: CDR1 DFQATT, CDR2 SNEGSKA (reference sequence). The length of the CDR3 is 14 residues. V was pared by 0 bases and J by 8 bases, with 13 bases between. DNA of the CDR3: TGCAGTGCTAGAGAGTACAGGGCCGACGAAAAACTGTTTTTT. Its protein is CSAREYRADEKLFF.

This clonotype was observed many times. V usage is TRBV28 and J usage is TRBJ1-5; D perhaps matches TRBD1 (6 bases). Germline V gene data show CDR1 as MDHEN and CDR2 as SYDVKM. Trimming removed 0 bases from V and 5 bases from J, with 17 bases in between. The CDR3 is 17 residues long. CDR3 DNA: TGTGCCAGCAGTTTATGGGGGCGGCAGGGGAGGGATCAGCCCCAGCATTTT. Translation: CASSLWGRQGRDQPQHF. The full variable domain, its missing parts supplied by reference TRBV28 and TRBJ1-5, is DVKVTQSSRYLVKRTGEKVFLECVQDMDHENMFWYRQDPGLGLRLIYFSYDVKMKEKGDIPEGYSVSREKKERFSLILESASTNQTSMYLCASSLWGRQGRDQPQHFGDGTRLSIL.

The chain uses TRBV6-5 and TRBJ2-7; a possible D gene is TRBD2 (5 bases). In germline, CDR1 is MNHEY, CDR2 SVGAGI. This CDR3 is built from 14 residues. The V end lost 2 bases, the J end lost 0 bases, and 8 bases lay between the germline ends. CDR3 coding DNA: TGTGCCAGCAGTTACCAGCGGTACTCCTACGAGCAGTACTTC. Amino acids: CASSYQRYSYEQYF.

This clonotype was seen repeatedly, ten times or more. The genes are TRBV6-4 and TRBJ1-5, with a tentative D call TRBD1 (5 bases). V lost 0 bases, J lost 9 bases, and 18 bases lay in between. CDR1 and CDR2 from the germline V gene are MRHNA and SNTAGT. This CDR3 is 16 amino acids long. The CDR3 coding sequence is TGTGCCAGCAGTGACTCGATCCGGAAATTTAGGGGGCCCCAGCATTTT. Its protein is CASSDSIRKFRGPQHF.

This clonotype was detected ten times or more. No conserved phenylalanine or tryptophan is present at the end of the CDR3, so a read error is the likely explanation. The rearrangement uses TRBV30 and TRBJ1-1, with TRBD1 matching over 7 bases. The trim removed 8 bases at V and 6 bases at J, leaving 9 bases unmatched. The CDR3 extends over 12 amino acids. Germline V lookup: CDR1 GTSNPN, CDR2 SVGIG (reference sequence). Here the CDR3 reads CAVEGAGPEAFL. Here the CDR3 DNA reads TGTGCCGTGGAGGGGGCCGGGCCTGAAGCTTTCCTT.

This clonotype was observed many times. The J gene is TRBJ2-7, the V gene TRBV28, with 7 bases fitting TRBD2. The CDR3 loop spans 16 amino acids. V shed 9 bases, J shed 7 bases, and the junction held 21 bases outside the gene matches. Germline CDR1 and CDR2: MDHEN and SYDVKM. The CDR3 DNA reads TGTGCCAGGCCATCAGGAGTACCGGGAGGCCCAGAGGAGCAGTACTTC. The encoded protein is CARPSGVPGGPEEQYF.

This clonotype was seen a handful of times. The chain joins TRBV2 to TRBJ1-2, with D unresolved. V was cut by 7 bases and J by 6 bases, with 6 bases left in between. Germline CDR1 SNHLY, CDR2 FYNNEI. There are 10 residues in the CDR3. CDR3 in amino acids: CASIVHGYTF. In DNA form, the CDR3 reads TGTGCCAGCATCGTACATGGCTACACCTTC.

This clonotype was counted many times. This chain uses TRBV4-2 with TRBJ2-1; 7 bases match TRBD2. Germline CDR1 reads LGHNA; CDR2 reads YNFKEQ. The CDR3 contains 17 residues. The V segment lost 0 bases and the J segment 4 bases; nucleotides outside the gene matches: 9. The chain's CDR3 is CASSQDVAGVRYNEQFF. For the CDR3, the DNA is TGTGCCAGCAGCCAAGATGTCGCGGGAGTTCGGTACAATGAGCAGTTCTTC.

The V gene is TRBV24-1, the J gene TRBJ2-1; D unclear. The ends were cut back, 5 bases at V and 4 bases at J, with 8 bases in the middle. The germline CDR1 and CDR2 sequences are KGHDR and SFDVKD. The CDR3 consists of 13 residues. CDR3 region: CATSAHGYNEQFF. The DNA of the CDR3 is TGTGCCACCAGTGCGCACGGTTACAATGAGCAGTTCTTC.

This clonotype was picked up a small number of times. V and J are TRBV3-1 and TRBJ2-1; the D is unclear. Deletions cut 0 bases from V and 10 bases from J, with 16 bases between. Per germline, CDR1 LGHDT and CDR2 YNNKEL (reference sequence). The CDR3 is made up of 15 amino acids. CDR3 nucleotides: TGTGCCAGCAGCCAAGATATGACTCCCGGTCGGGAGCAGTTCTTC. It yields the protein CASSQDMTPGREQFF.

In this sample, this clonotype turned up a few times. This chain connects TRBV25-1 to TRBJ1-2, with TRBD1 matching 10 bases. Germline CDR1 MGHDK, CDR2 SYGVNS. V shed 6 bases and J 8 bases; nucleotides not matched to a gene: 6. The CDR3 length is 13 residues. For the CDR3, the DNA is TGTGCCAGCAGCCGACAGGGGGCTAAGGGCTACACCTTC. This sequence encodes CASSRQGAKGYTF.

This chain uses TRBV6-2 or TRBV6-3 with TRBJ2-2; D is tentatively TRBD1 or TRBD2 (5 bases each). This CDR3 is built from 14 residues. Trimming pared 7 bases from V and 7 bases from J, leaving 16 bases between. Germline values: CDR1 MNHEY, CDR2 SVGEGT. The DNA for the CDR3 is TGTGCCAGCATACGTGGGGGAGTCGGCGGGGAGCTGTTTTTT. As protein: CASIRGGVGGELFF.

The chain employs TRBV10-1 and TRBJ2-1; D may correspond to TRBD1 or TRBD2 (5 bases each). The germline gives CDR1 WNHNN, CDR2 SYGVQD (reference sequence). V was cut by 4 bases and J by 2 bases, with 6 bases left in between. CDR3 size: 13 residues. DNA for the CDR3: TGCGCCAGCAGTGGAGGGGCCTACAATGAGCAGTTCTTC. This codes for CASSGGAYNEQFF.

This clonotype was detected ten times or more. Here the CDR3 DNA reads TGTGCCTGGAGTGTAGGGGGCGCCTATAATTCACCCCTCCACTTT. The encoded protein is CAWSVGGAYNSPLHF. This chain links TRBV30 with TRBJ1-6; 7 nucleotides agree with TRBD1. The CDR3 consists of 15 residues. From germline, CDR1 is GTSNPN and CDR2 SVGIG (reference sequence). The J segment lost 2 bases and the V segment lost 0 bases, leaving 1 base of the junction unmatched.

The chain has TRBV5-5 and TRBJ2-3; D not resolved. The CDR3 is 15 amino acids. The germline V and J ends were trimmed by 0 bases and 3 bases, with 11 bases remaining between them. Germline loops: CDR1 SGHKS, CDR2 YYEKEE (reference sequence). CDR3 in amino acids: CASSLDGIPTDTQYF. The DNA of the CDR3 is TGTGCCAGCAGCTTGGATGGGATCCCGACAGATACGCAGTATTTT. Using reference TRBV5-5 and TRBJ2-3 for the parts outside the CDR3, the full variable domain is DAGVTQSPTHLIKTRGQQVTLRCSPISGHKSVSWYQQVLGQGPQFIFQYYEKEERGRGNFPDRFSARQFPNYSSELNVNALLLGDSALYLCASSLDGIPTDTQYFGPGTRLTVL.

This clonotype occurred many times. The chain uses TRBV29-1 and TRBJ2-2; TRBD1 matches at 8 bases. The CDR3 length is 13 residues. J gave up 5 bases and V 7 bases, and 6 bases lay outside the gene matches. Germline-derived CDR1 and CDR2 are SQVTM and ANQGSEA. CDR3 sequence: CSGSTGGTGELFF. Here the CDR3 DNA reads TGCAGCGGTAGTACAGGGGGAACCGGGGAGCTGTTTTTT.

This clonotype was counted at least ten times. This chain uses TRBV5-5 with TRBJ2-2; the D is unclear. Germline lookup yields CDR1 SGHKS and CDR2 YYEKEE (reference sequence). The CDR3 consists of 14 residues. V shed 3 bases and J shed 1 base, with 7 bases lying between them. The CDR3, as DNA: TGTGCCAGCAGCTCCGACTTGAACACCGGGGAGCTGTTTTTT. Translation gives CASSSDLNTGELFF.

This clonotype was seen at least ten times. The chain couples TRBV11-2 to TRBJ2-7; the D gene is possibly TRBD2 (5 bases). Between the trimmed V and J ends, which lost 4 bases and 0 bases, there was a span of 10 bases. In germline, CDR1 is SGHAT, CDR2 FQNNGV. The CDR3 sequence is 14 residues long. In nucleotides, the CDR3 is TGTGCCAGCAGCTCGGCGGGTGTCTCCTACGAGCAGTACTTC. Translating it yields CASSSAGVSYEQYF.

This clonotype has ten or more counts. V and J are TRBV9 and TRBJ2-3, with a possible D match to TRBD1 (5 bases). The CDR3 consists of 17 residues. Germline values: CDR1 SGDLS, CDR2 YYNGEE. Trimming removed 3 bases from V and 0 bases from J, with 17 bases in between. Written as DNA, the CDR3 is TGTGCCAGCAGCGGGGGCCTGGGAACCGCTAGCACAGATACGCAGTATTTT. Translated, it gives CASSGGLGTASTDTQYF.

This clonotype was recorded many times. The genes are TRBV7-6 and TRBJ1-1; maybe TRBD1 (5 bases). Trimming pared 5 bases from V and 4 bases from J, leaving 14 bases between. The CDR3 is made up of 14 amino acids. Germline V gene lookup returns CDR1 SGHVS and CDR2 FNYEAQ. CDR3 DNA sequence: TGTGCCAGCAGCCAGACAGTGAGTGGCACTGAAGCTTTCTTT. It codes for CASSQTVSGTEAFF.

This clonotype was observed at least ten times. The chain employs TRBV28 and TRBJ2-6, with D unclear. This CDR3 has 14 residues. The V gene's germline CDR1 is MDHEN and CDR2 SYDVKM. Trimming stripped 6 bases from V and 2 bases from J, with 8 bases between. DNA of the CDR3: TGTGCCAGCAGGGGTCTCCCTGGGGCCAACGTCCTGACTTTC. This gives the protein CASRGLPGANVLTF. The full variable domain, in which reference TRBV28 and TRBJ2-6 provide the parts outside the CDR3, is DVKVTQSSRYLVKRTGEKVFLECVQDMDHENMFWYRQDPGLGLRLIYFSYDVKMKEKGDIPEGYSVSREKKERFSLILESASTNQTSMYLCASRGLPGANVLTFGAGSRLTVL.

This clonotype was counted ten times or more. The chain uses TRBV11-2 and TRBJ2-1, with TRBD1 matching 10 bases. CDR1 SGHAT and CDR2 FQNNGV come from the germline V gene. The J segment lost 4 bases and the V segment lost 1 base, leaving 7 bases of the junction unmatched. The CDR3 spans 17 residues. CDR3 residues: CASSLVRGTGDYNEQFF. CDR3 bases: TGTGCCAGCAGCTTAGTTAGGGGGACAGGGGATTACAATGAGCAGTTCTTC.

As concerns this clonotype: A much larger clone sits a single nucleotide away, making a read error possible. V gene TRBV28 combines with J gene TRBJ1-1, with 7 bases fitting TRBD1. The CDR3 spans 14 residues. Germline values: CDR1 MDHEN, CDR2 SYDVKM. The CDR3 DNA reads as TGTGCCACATGGGACAGCCCCATGAACACTGTAGCTTTCTTT. Translating it yields CATWDSPMNTVAFF.

This clonotype was counted ten times or more. The gene calls are TRBV2 and TRBJ1-1; D gene ambiguous. Germline V gene lookup returns CDR1 SNHLY and CDR2 FYNNEI. There are 13 residues in the CDR3. Trimming cost V 2 bases and J 1 base, with 5 bases left between them. In nucleotides, the CDR3 is TGTGCCAGCAGTGAATTGCCGAACACTGAAGCTTTCTTT. Translated, it gives CASSELPNTEAFF.

CDR3 coding DNA: TGTGCCAGCAGCAGTAAGGAGACCCAGTACTTC. It codes for CASSSKETQYF. The chain joins TRBV11-2 to TRBJ2-5; no reliable D call. The CDR3 consists of 11 residues. Germline CDR1 reads SGHAT; CDR2 reads FQNNGV. V lost 5 bases and J lost 5, with 6 bases in between.

This clonotype occurred many times. The chain combines TRBV4-3 with TRBJ2-3, with D hard to call. This CDR3 comprises 13 residues. Germline loops: CDR1 LGHNA, CDR2 YSLEER. Trimming left V 1 base short and J 5 bases short, with 7 bases between. DNA for the CDR3: TGCGCCAGCAGCCAAGTTCGTGGAGATACGCAGTATTTT. It translates to CASSQVRGDTQYF.

This clonotype came up many times. The genes are TRBV7-2 and TRBJ2-7, with D unresolved. V lost 1 base and J lost 1, with 14 bases in between. Germline V gene sequence: CDR1 SGHTA, CDR2 FQGNSA. The CDR3 covers 16 residues. The CDR3 loop is CASSLGAGVESYEQYF. CDR3 coding DNA: TGTGCCAGCAGCTTAGGAGCAGGTGTGGAATCCTACGAGCAGTACTTC. The variable domain in full, completed from reference TRBV7-2 and TRBJ2-7, reads GAGVSQSPSNKVTEKGKDVELRCDPISGHTALYWYRQSLGQGLEFLIYFQGNSAPDKSGLPSDRFSAERTGGSVSTLTIQRTQQEDSAVYLCASSLGAGVESYEQYFGPGTRLTVT.

Many counts were recorded for this clonotype. The chain recombines TRBV6-6 with TRBJ2-1, with 11 bases that match TRBD2. CDR3 size: 16 residues. Germline V gene data show CDR1 as MNHNY and CDR2 as SVGAGI (reference sequence). V lost 4 bases, J lost 4 bases, and 6 bases stayed unmatched. CDR3 amino acids: CASSSTGTSGYNEQFF. In nucleotides, the CDR3 is TGTGCCAGCAGTTCCACCGGGACTAGCGGATACAATGAGCAGTTCTTC.

In this sample, this clonotype turned up many times. This rearrangement joins TRBV10-3 to TRBJ1-1; TRBD1 matches at 12 bases. Germline assignment: CDR1 ENHRY and CDR2 SYGVKD. Trimming at V came to 6 bases and at J to 5 bases, leaving 10 bases not matched to a gene. The CDR3 covers 16 residues. CDR3 loop: CAIRAGTGGLGTEAFF. The CDR3 region has the DNA TGTGCCATCAGGGCCGGGACAGGGGGCCTGGGGACTGAAGCTTTCTTT.